The present TCR beta chain was sequenced within a study of T cells in Graves' hyperthyroidism and ophthalmopathy. The definition of stable Graves' hyperthyroidism was no ophthalmopathy progression within 18 months. Lactation, pregnancy, other autoimmune disease or uncontrolled infection excluded patients. Diagnoses rested on clinical symptoms, serum thyroxine and TRAb, thyroid ultrasound and orbital computed tomography. PBMCs were derived from roughly 10 ml fresh peripheral blood. This clonotype came up many times. Per the germline V gene, CDR1 is SEHNR and CDR2 is FQNEAQ (reference sequence). Trimming took 5 bases from V and 0 from J, leaving 10 bases between them. The CDR3 loop spans 15 amino acids. Amplification of TCR beta CDR3 regions used RNA as the template. HTBI primers were used for first-round RT-PCR of the TCR CDR3. TCRdb fed the multiplex PCR reads into MiXCR, producing one record per CDR3 protein. The repertoire holds over 700,000 distinct CDR3 sequences, with over 35% as singletons.

This sequence joins TRBV7-9 and TRBJ1-4, with D perhaps matching TRBD1 (6 bases). Sequencing input: blood. This receptor was obtained from a woman in her 40s with Graves' hyperthyroidism. CDR3 sequence (DNA): TGTGCCAGCAGCCCGGACAGAGCAACTAATGAAAAACTGTTTTTT. Its translation is CASSPDRATNEKLFF.